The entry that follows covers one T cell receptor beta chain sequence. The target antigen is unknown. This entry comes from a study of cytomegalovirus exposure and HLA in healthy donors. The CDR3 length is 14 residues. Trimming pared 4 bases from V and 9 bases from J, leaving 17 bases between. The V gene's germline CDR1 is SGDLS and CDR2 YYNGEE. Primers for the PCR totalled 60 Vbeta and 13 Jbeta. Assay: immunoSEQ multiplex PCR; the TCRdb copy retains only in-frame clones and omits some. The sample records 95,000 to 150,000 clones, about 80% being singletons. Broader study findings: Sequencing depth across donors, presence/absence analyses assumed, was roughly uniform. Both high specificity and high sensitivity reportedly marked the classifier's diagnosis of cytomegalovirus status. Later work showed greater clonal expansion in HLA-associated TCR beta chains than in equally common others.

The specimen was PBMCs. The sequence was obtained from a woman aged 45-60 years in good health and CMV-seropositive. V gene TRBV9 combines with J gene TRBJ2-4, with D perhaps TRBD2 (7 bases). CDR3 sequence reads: CASSKEGGFFIQYF. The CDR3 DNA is TGTGCCAGCAGCAAAGAGGGGGGGTTCTTCATTCAGTACTTC.